A selection of T cell receptor beta chains follows, all from one sample in a study of monozygotic twins with cystic fibrosis. Repertoires were generated with immunoSEQ multiplex PCR, while TCRdb's copy carries only in-frame clones and drops some. The repertoire holds around 25,000 clones, with approximately 90% as singletons. The sample taken for sequencing was blood. These receptors originate from a girl aged 2 to 10 with cystic fibrosis. CDR3s include the opening cysteine and the closing phenylalanine or tryptophan. A D gene is named only where the DNA matches it firmly. A row's size may be missing; if present it is once, few, many or a size class.

CDR3: CASSLVGTGDYGYTF; DNA: TGCGCCAGCAGCTTGGTGGGGACAGGGGACTATGGCTACACCTTC; D: TRBD1; J: TRBJ1-2; size: NA; V: TRBV5-1
CDR3: CASSQGGATYEQYF; DNA: TGCGCCAGCAGCCAAGGCGGGGCTACCTACGAGCAGTACTTC; D: NA; J: TRBJ2-7; size: NA; V: TRBV4-1
CDR3: CASSMGTGNTEAFF; DNA: TGTGCCAGTAGTATGGGGACAGGGAACACTGAAGCTTTCTTT; D: TRBD1; J: TRBJ1-1; size: NA; V: TRBV19
CDR3: CASSPATGLAGGLETQYF; DNA: TGTGCCAGCAGCCCTGCTACAGGACTAGCGGGGGGGTTGGAGACCCAGTACTTC; D: TRBD2; J: TRBJ2-5; size: NA; V: TRBV4-2
CDR3: CASSSPGEPQETQYF; DNA: TGTGCCAGCAGCTCACCGGGGGAGCCACAAGAGACCCAGTACTTC; D: NA; J: TRBJ2-5; size: NA; V: TRBV5-4
CDR3: CSVTQRQGYSNQPQHF; DNA: TGCAGCGTCACGCAACGTCAGGGTTATAGCAATCAGCCCCAGCATTTT; D: NA; J: TRBJ1-5; size: NA; V: TRBV29-1
CDR3: CASHQGMGGELFF; DNA: TGTGCCAGTCACCAGGGGATGGGAGGGGAGCTGTTTTTT; D: NA; J: TRBJ2-2; size: NA; V: TRBV6-6
CDR3: CASSPRLSGSPLHF; DNA: TGTGCCAGCAGCCCCCGACTCTCAGGTTCACCCCTCCACTTT; D: NA; J: TRBJ1-6; size: few; V: TRBV7-2
CDR3: CASSQDQGSGGLGDTQYF; DNA: TGCGCCAGCAGCCAAGATCAGGGTAGCGGGGGCTTAGGAGATACGCAGTATTTT; D: TRBD2; J: TRBJ2-3; size: NA; V: TRBV4-3
CDR3: CASSRGTGDEKLFF; DNA: TGTGCCAGCAGCCGCGGGACAGGGGATGAAAAACTGTTTTTT; D: TRBD1; J: TRBJ1-4; size: NA; V: TRBV5-8
CDR3: CASSYIRGTDTQYF; DNA: TGTGCCAGCAGTTACATCCGGGGTACAGATACGCAGTATTTT; D: NA; J: TRBJ2-3; size: NA; V: TRBV6-5
CDR3: CASRIMGDSPLHF; DNA: TGTGCCAGCAGAATAATGGGGGACTCACCCCTCCACTTT; D: NA; J: TRBJ1-6; size: NA; V: TRBV6-5
CDR3: CASTEGLAGSYEQYF; DNA: TGTGCTAGCACTGAGGGACTAGCGGGGTCCTACGAGCAGTACTTC; D: TRBD2; J: TRBJ2-7; size: NA; V: TRBV2
CDR3: CASASSYTDTQYF; DNA: TGCGCCAGCGCCTCATCCTACACAGATACGCAGTATTTT; D: NA; J: TRBJ2-3; size: NA; V: TRBV5-1
CDR3: CASNGDPDSYEQYF; DNA: TGTGCCAGCAATGGAGACCCAGACTCCTACGAGCAGTACTTC; D: NA; J: TRBJ2-7; size: NA; V: TRBV9
CDR3: CASSQDPRAGGYTF; DNA: TGTGCCAGCAGCCAAGATCCCAGGGCCGGTGGCTACACCTTC; D: NA; J: TRBJ1-2; size: NA; V: TRBV14
CDR3: CASSSPGGDRGQPQHF; DNA: TGTGCCAGCAGTTCCCCGGGGGGGGACAGGGGACAGCCCCAGCATTTT; D: TRBD1; J: TRBJ1-5; size: NA; V: TRBV28
CDR3: CASSLGEDTEAFF; DNA: TGTGCCAGCAGCTTGGGTGAGGACACTGAAGCTTTCTTT; D: NA; J: TRBJ1-1; size: NA; V: TRBV5-4
CDR3: CASSQTSSYNSPLHF; DNA: TGCGCCAGCAGCCAAACTAGCTCCTATAATTCACCCCTCCACTTT; D: NA; J: TRBJ1-6; size: NA; V: TRBV5-1
CDR3: CATSLIGGYGNTIYF; DNA: TGTGCCACCAGCCTTATCGGGGGGTATGGAAACACCATATATTTT; D: NA; J: TRBJ1-3; size: NA; V: TRBV15
CDR3: CASSPGGLNTGELFF; DNA: TGCGCCAGCAGCCCGGGGGGCTTGAACACCGGGGAGCTGTTTTTT; D: NA; J: TRBJ2-2; size: NA; V: TRBV5-1
CDR3: CASSLSGGPEYGYTF; DNA: TGTGCCAGCAGTCTCTCCGGGGGGCCCGAGTATGGCTACACCTTC; D: NA; J: TRBJ1-2; size: NA; V: TRBV28
CDR3: CASSPANTEAFF; DNA: TGTGCCAGCAGCCCCGCTAACACTGAAGCTTTCTTT; D: NA; J: TRBJ1-1; size: NA; V: TRBV7-6
CDR3: CASSSTDRGEAFF; DNA: TGTGCCAGCAGTTCGACCGACAGGGGAGAAGCTTTCTTT; D: TRBD1; J: TRBJ1-1; size: NA; V: TRBV7-2
CDR3: CASSYDNTGDTEAFF; DNA: TGTGCCAGCAGTTACGATAACACAGGGGATACTGAAGCTTTCTTT; D: TRBD1; J: TRBJ1-1; size: NA; V: TRBV6-5
CDR3: CASSSVSDRQPQHF; DNA: TGTGCCAGCAGCTCGGTCTCAGATCGGCAGCCCCAGCATTTT; D: NA; J: TRBJ1-5; size: NA; V: TRBV7-9
CDR3: CASSLYGMAAANEKLFF; DNA: TGTGCCAGCAGCTTATACGGAATGGCGGCGGCTAATGAAAAACTGTTTTTT; D: NA; J: TRBJ1-4; size: NA; V: TRBV11-2
CDR3: CASSFGTGYEQYF; DNA: TGCGCCAGCAGCTTCGGGACAGGCTACGAGCAGTACTTC; D: TRBD1; J: TRBJ2-7; size: NA; V: TRBV5-1
CDR3: CASRWTGSSGNTIYF; DNA: TGTGCCAGCAGATGGACAGGAAGCTCTGGAAACACCATATATTTT; D: TRBD1; J: TRBJ1-3; size: once; V: TRBV11-2
CDR3: CASGVRSYGYTF; DNA: TGTGCCAGCGGGGTGCGGAGCTATGGCTACACCTTC; D: NA; J: TRBJ1-2; size: NA; V: TRBV27
CDR3: CASSASGFSTDTQYF; DNA: TGTGCCAGCAGTGCATCCGGATTTAGCACAGATACGCAGTATTTT; D: NA; J: TRBJ2-3; size: NA; V: TRBV7-2
CDR3: CASSIQGIQGPNTGELFF; DNA: TGTGCCAGTAGTATTCAGGGGATACAGGGGCCTAACACCGGGGAGCTGTTTTTT; D: TRBD1; J: TRBJ2-2; size: NA; V: TRBV19
CDR3: CASSLRTSGGPPIYTDTQYF; DNA: TGTGCCAGCAGCTTAAGAACTAGCGGGGGGCCGCCAATTTACACAGATACGCAGTATTTT; D: TRBD2; J: TRBJ2-3; size: NA; V: TRBV7-8
CDR3: CASSFWGSGSQEEAFF; DNA: TGTGCCAGCAGTTTTTGGGGTAGTGGGTCCCAGGAGGAAGCTTTCTTT; D: NA; J: TRBJ1-1; size: few; V: TRBV28
CDR3: CALREERGHPYEQYF; DNA: TGTGCCCTCCGTGAGGAAAGGGGCCACCCCTACGAGCAGTACTTC; D: NA; J: TRBJ2-7; size: NA; V: TRBV10-3
CDR3: CAWSGTASSGNTIYF; DNA: TGTGCCTGGAGCGGGACGGCCAGCTCTGGAAACACCATATATTTT; D: NA; J: TRBJ1-3; size: NA; V: TRBV30
CDR3: CASSFDRGSPGTDTQYF; DNA: TGTGCCAGCAGCTTCGATCGGGGGAGTCCGGGCACAGATACGCAGTATTTT; D: NA; J: TRBJ2-3; size: NA; V: TRBV7-2
CDR3: CASSPPHQNTGELFF; DNA: TGTGCCAGCAGCCCCCCCCACCAGAACACCGGGGAGCTGTTTTTT; D: NA; J: TRBJ2-2; size: NA; V: TRBV9
CDR3: CASSANRARETQYF; DNA: TGTGCCAGCAGCGCAAACCGGGCGAGGGAGACCCAGTACTTC; D: NA; J: TRBJ2-5; size: NA; V: TRBV9
CDR3: CASSLIPGGNTEAFF; DNA: TGTGCCAGCAGCTTAATCCCAGGGGGAAACACTGAAGCTTTCTTT; D: TRBD1; J: TRBJ1-1; size: NA; V: TRBV5-6
CDR3: CASSLGQPNNSPLHF; DNA: TGTGCCAGCAGCTTGGGGCAGCCTAATAATTCACCCCTCCACTTT; D: NA; J: TRBJ1-6; size: NA; V: TRBV5-4
CDR3: CASSLEGLNTEAFF; DNA: TGCGCCAGCAGCTTGGAAGGGTTGAACACTGAAGCTTTCTTT; D: NA; J: TRBJ1-1; size: NA; V: TRBV5-1
CDR3: CASSVGLAGGSNTGELFF; DNA: TGTGCCAGCAGCGTAGGACTAGCGGGGGGATCGAACACCGGGGAGCTGTTTTTT; D: TRBD2; J: TRBJ2-2; size: NA; V: TRBV9
CDR3: CASSPRRDSKKQETQYF; DNA: TGTGCCAGCAGCCCCCGCCGGGACAGCAAGAAACAAGAGACCCAGTACTTC; D: TRBD1; J: TRBJ2-5; size: NA; V: TRBV5-5
CDR3: CASRYGTGRWVAEAFF; DNA: TGTGCCAGCAGATATGGGACAGGGCGGTGGGTCGCTGAAGCTTTCTTT; D: TRBD1; J: TRBJ1-1; size: NA; V: TRBV5-6
CDR3: CASRRGTSSNNEQFF; DNA: TGTGCCAGCAGGCGCGGGACTAGCTCAAACAATGAGCAGTTCTTC; D: TRBD2; J: TRBJ2-1; size: NA; V: TRBV2
CDR3: CASSFEGGDTQYF; DNA: TGTGCCAGCAGCTTTGAGGGTGGGGATACGCAGTATTTT; D: NA; J: TRBJ2-3; size: once; V: TRBV7-9
CDR3: CASSLAPQGIETQYF; DNA: TGCGCCAGCAGCTTGGCCCCACAGGGCATCGAGACCCAGTACTTC; D: NA; J: TRBJ2-5; size: NA; V: TRBV5-1
CDR3: CASAMQISGANVLTF; DNA: TGCGCCAGCGCTATGCAGATCTCTGGGGCCAACGTCCTGACTTTC; D: NA; J: TRBJ2-6; size: once; V: TRBV5-1
CDR3: CASSLAGTGTTNEKLFF; DNA: TGCGCCAGCAGCTTGGCCGGGACAGGGACAACTAATGAAAAACTGTTTTTT; D: TRBD1; J: TRBJ1-4; size: NA; V: TRBV5-1
CDR3: CASSYRSGSNQPQHF; DNA: TGTGCCAGCAGCTACAGGAGTGGTAGCAATCAGCCCCAGCATTTT; D: NA; J: TRBJ1-5; size: NA; V: TRBV7-2
CDR3: CSVGGRGDQPQHF; DNA: TGCAGCGTGGGAGGGAGGGGAGATCAGCCCCAGCATTTT; D: NA; J: TRBJ1-5; size: once; V: TRBV29-1
CDR3: CASSLVSSGSYNEQFF; DNA: TGTGCCAGCAGCTTAGTTTCGAGTGGTTCCTACAATGAGCAGTTCTTC; D: NA; J: TRBJ2-1; size: NA; V: TRBV7-2
CDR3: CASSLGRGHSPLHF; DNA: TGTGCCAGCAGCTTGGGTAGGGGTCATTCACCCCTCCACTTT; D: NA; J: TRBJ1-6; size: NA; V: TRBV5-6
CDR3: CASSKNEEAFF; DNA: TGTGCCAGCAGTAAGAATGAAGAAGCTTTCTTT; D: NA; J: TRBJ1-1; size: NA; V: TRBV6-5